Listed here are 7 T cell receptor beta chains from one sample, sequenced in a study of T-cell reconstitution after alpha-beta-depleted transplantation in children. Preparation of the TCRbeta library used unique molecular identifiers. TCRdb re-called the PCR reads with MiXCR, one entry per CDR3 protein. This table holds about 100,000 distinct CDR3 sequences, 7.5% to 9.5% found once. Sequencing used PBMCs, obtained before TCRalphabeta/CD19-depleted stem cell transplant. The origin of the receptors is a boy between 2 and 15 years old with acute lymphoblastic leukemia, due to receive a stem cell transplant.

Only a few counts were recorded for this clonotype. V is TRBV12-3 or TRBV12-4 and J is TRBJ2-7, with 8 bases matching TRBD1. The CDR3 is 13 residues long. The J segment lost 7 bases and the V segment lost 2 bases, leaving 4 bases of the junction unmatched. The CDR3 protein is CASSLRTGQEQYF. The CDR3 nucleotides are TGTGCCAGCAGTTTAAGGACAGGGCAAGAGCAGTACTTC.

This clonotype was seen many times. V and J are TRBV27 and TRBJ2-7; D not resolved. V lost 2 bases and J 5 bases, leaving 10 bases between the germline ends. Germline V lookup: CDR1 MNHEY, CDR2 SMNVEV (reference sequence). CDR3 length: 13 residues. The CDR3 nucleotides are TGTGCCAGCAGTTTAGAGTGGGGAAACGAGCAGTACTTC. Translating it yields CASSLEWGNEQYF.

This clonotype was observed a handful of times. Here the CDR3 reads CASSSAAEGATDTQYF. The CDR3 DNA reads as TGTGCCAGCAGTTCCGCCGCGGAGGGTGCGACAGATACGCAGTATTTT. The chain recombines TRBV28 with TRBJ2-3; possibly TRBD2 for D (6 bases). The CDR3 contains 16 residues. V was pared by 4 bases and J by 3 bases, with 17 bases between. Germline V lookup: CDR1 MDHEN, CDR2 SYDVKM. The entire variable domain, with the rest obtained from reference TRBV28 and TRBJ2-3, is as follows: DVKVTQSSRYLVKRTGEKVFLECVQDMDHENMFWYRQDPGLGLRLIYFSYDVKMKEKGDIPEGYSVSREKKERFSLILESASTNQTSMYLCASSSAAEGATDTQYFGPGTRLTVL.

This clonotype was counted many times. CDR3 DNA sequence: TGCAGTGTTACCCACCTCGGGGCCCAGCATTTT. Translation: CSVTHLGAQHF. V gene TRBV20-1 combines with J gene TRBJ1-5; D gene uncertain. The germline gives CDR1 DFQATT, CDR2 SNEGSKA (reference sequence). Trimming pared 7 bases from V and 11 bases from J, leaving 15 bases between. The CDR3 has 11 residues.

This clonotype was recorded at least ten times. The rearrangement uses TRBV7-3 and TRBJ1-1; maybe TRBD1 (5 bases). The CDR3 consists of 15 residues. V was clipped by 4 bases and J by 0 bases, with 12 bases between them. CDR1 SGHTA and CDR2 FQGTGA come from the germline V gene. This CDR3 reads CASSSQGNMNTEAFF. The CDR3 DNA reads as TGTGCCAGCAGCTCCCAGGGTAACATGAACACTGAAGCTTTCTTT.

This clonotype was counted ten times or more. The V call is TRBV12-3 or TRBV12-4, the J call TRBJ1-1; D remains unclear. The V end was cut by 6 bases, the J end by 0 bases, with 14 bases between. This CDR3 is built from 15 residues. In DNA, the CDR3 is TGTGCCAGCAGACCCTCCGGACGGGTGAACACTGAAGCTTTCTTT. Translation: CASRPSGRVNTEAFF.

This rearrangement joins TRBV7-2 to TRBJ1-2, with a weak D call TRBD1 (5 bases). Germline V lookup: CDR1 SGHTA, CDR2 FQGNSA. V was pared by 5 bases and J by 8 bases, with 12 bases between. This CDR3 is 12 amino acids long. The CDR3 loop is CASSAPRGGYTF. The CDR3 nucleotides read TGTGCCAGCAGCGCGCCACGGGGGGGCTACACCTTC.